This T cell receptor (beta chain) originates from a study of OX40 agonist ivuxolimab in advanced cancers. Study-level information: Therapy given before enrollment (anti-PD-1, anti-PD-L1 or anti-CTLA-4) was allowed, and 30% to 50% had some. Study conclusions and caveats: Among patients with partial responses at 0.1-3.0 mg/kg, clonal expansion was among the lowest.

In germline, CDR1 is SGHRS, CDR2 YFSETQ. Trimming shortened V by 0 bases and J by 0 bases, and 11 bases separated the two germline ends. CDR3 length equals 16 residues. Generated by immunoSEQ multiplex PCR, the TCRdb table keeps only in-frame clones and is missing some. This table has tens of thousands of clones, approximately 84% appearing once. A word on this clone: Its antigen is still unknown.

The chain has TRBV5-1 and TRBJ2-3, with unresolved D. The receptor comes from an adult with an advanced solid tumor such as melanoma, head and neck, liver or kidney cancer. The starting material was CD4+ or CD8+ T cells sorted from blood, obtained in a trial of the OX40 agonist ivuxolimab. The CDR3 loop is CASSLGPSRSTDTQYF. As DNA, the CDR3 is TGCGCCAGCAGCTTGGGTCCTTCGAGGAGCACAGATACGCAGTATTTT.